This TCR beta chain came from a study of Tregs in tolerant kidney transplant recipients. Points on this clone: Its matching antigen is unknown.

Germline loops: CDR1 SNHLY, CDR2 FYNNEI. This CDR3 spans 14 amino acids. Trimming took 11 bases from V and 0 from J, leaving 15 bases between them. Sequencing was performed with immunoSEQ multiplex PCR; in TCRdb, only in-frame clones are kept and a portion is missing. The sample includes approximately 45,000 clones, about 95% of them seen just once. The receptor's source is a human donor in good health. The sequenced sample consisted of Tregs from blood cultured with allogeneic cells. V and J are TRBV2 and TRBJ2-3; tentative D call: TRBD2 (7 bases). Here the CDR3 reads CAGGAGASTDTQYF. The CDR3 nucleotides read TGTGCCGGCGGGGCGGGGGCCAGCACAGATACGCAGTATTTT. The full variable domain, with the rest looked up from reference TRBV2 and TRBJ2-3, is EPEVTQTPSHQVTQMGQEVILRCVPISNHLYFYWYRQILGQKVEFLVSFYNNEISEKSEIFDDQFSVERPDGSNFTLKIRSTKLEDSAMYFCAGGAGASTDTQYFGPGTRLTVL.